Following are 8 T cell receptor beta chains from one sample sequenced in a study of blood T cell repertoires in COVID-19. Some clones are missing from TCRdb's copy, which holds only in-frame ones; the method was immunoSEQ multiplex PCR. This table has approximately 120,000 clones, about 85% appearing once. The sequenced sample was peripheral blood. These TCRs come from an elderly woman with COVID-19, enrolled during active disease.

The V and J genes are TRBV6-5 and TRBJ1-4; 7 bases agree with TRBD1. Germline loops: CDR1 MNHEY, CDR2 SVGAGI. V trimming: 6 bases; J trimming: 5 bases; junction bases outside the gene matches: 9. The CDR3 has 15 amino acids. The CDR3 here is CASSAWGQINEKLFF. The CDR3 bases are TGTGCCAGCAGCGCATGGGGACAGATCAATGAAAAACTGTTTTTT.

V gene TRBV14 combines with J gene TRBJ1-2, with D unclear. The V and J ends lost 4 bases and 0 bases respectively, with 12 bases between them. The CDR3 loop spans 15 amino acids. Germline V lookup: CDR1 SGHDN, CDR2 FVKESK. The DNA for the CDR3 is TGTGCCAGCAGCCGAGGAGGAGTAGCTAACTATGGCTACACCTTC. The encoded protein is CASSRGGVANYGYTF.

V usage is TRBV28 and J usage is TRBJ2-3; the D is unclear. CDR3 length: 13 amino acids. The germline V and J ends were trimmed by 6 bases and 3 bases, with 10 bases remaining between them. Per the germline V gene, CDR1 is MDHEN and CDR2 is SYDVKM. The CDR3 here is CASRDSKTDTQYF. The CDR3 DNA is TGTGCCAGCAGAGATAGTAAGACAGATACGCAGTATTTT. The variable domain in full, completed from reference TRBV28 and TRBJ2-3, reads DVKVTQSSRYLVKRTGEKVFLECVQDMDHENMFWYRQDPGLGLRLIYFSYDVKMKEKGDIPEGYSVSREKKERFSLILESASTNQTSMYLCASRDSKTDTQYFGPGTRLTVL.

The rearrangement uses TRBV23-1 and TRBJ1-1; perhaps TRBD1 as D (6 bases). TRBV23-1 is an ORF; its function is uncertain. With 1 base removed from V and 3 bases from J, the gap between germline ends came to 18 bases. The CDR3 totals 17 residues. CDR3 protein: CASSQFNRECGDTEAFF. The CDR3 nucleotides are TGCGCCAGCAGTCAATTCAACAGGGAATGCGGAGACACTGAAGCTTTCTTT.

The chain combines TRBV7-9 with TRBJ2-7; TRBD2 might be the D (5 bases). V lost 3 bases and J lost 7, with 7 bases in between. The CDR3 loop spans 11 amino acids. The germline gives CDR1 SEHNR, CDR2 FQNEAQ (reference sequence). CDR3 protein: CASSFSGEQYF. In DNA, the CDR3 is TGTGCCAGCAGCTTTTCGGGAGAGCAGTACTTC.

The rearrangement joins TRBV7-9 to TRBJ2-7; 7 bases match TRBD1. This CDR3 comprises 15 residues. V was clipped by 5 bases and J by 6 bases; unmatched bases: 13. Germline V gene lookup returns CDR1 SEHNR and CDR2 FQNEAQ (reference sequence). The CDR3 DNA sequence: TGTGCCAGCAGCCAAACGGACAGGCGCCCCGGCGAGCAGTACTTC. Its translation: CASSQTDRRPGEQYF.

The chain links TRBV14 to TRBJ2-7; no firm D call. Trimming left V 8 bases short and J 2 bases short, with 16 bases between. CDR1 SGHDN and CDR2 FVKESK come from the germline V gene. There are 14 residues in the CDR3. CDR3 sequence reads: CASLLRGSPYEQYF. The DNA of the CDR3 is TGTGCCAGCCTCCTACGAGGCTCCCCCTACGAGCAGTACTTC.

In regard to this clone: Other DNA sequences within the sample encode an identical CDR3. V is TRBV5-1 and J is TRBJ2-5; perhaps TRBD1 as D (5 bases). With 4 bases removed from V and 5 bases from J, the gap between germline ends came to 12 bases. CDR1 is SGHRS, CDR2 YFSETQ, per germline. The CDR3 consists of 13 residues. The CDR3 region is CASSLQGSETQYF. As DNA, the CDR3 is TGCGCCAGCAGCCTGCAGGGTTCGGAGACCCAGTACTTC. Full variable domain (outside the CDR3, taken from reference TRBV5-1 and TRBJ2-5): KAGVTQTPRYLIKTRGQQVTLSCSPISGHRSVSWYQQTPGQGLQFLFEYFSETQRNKGNFPGRFSGRQFSNSRSEMNVSTLELGDSALYLCASSLQGSETQYFGPGTRLLVL.